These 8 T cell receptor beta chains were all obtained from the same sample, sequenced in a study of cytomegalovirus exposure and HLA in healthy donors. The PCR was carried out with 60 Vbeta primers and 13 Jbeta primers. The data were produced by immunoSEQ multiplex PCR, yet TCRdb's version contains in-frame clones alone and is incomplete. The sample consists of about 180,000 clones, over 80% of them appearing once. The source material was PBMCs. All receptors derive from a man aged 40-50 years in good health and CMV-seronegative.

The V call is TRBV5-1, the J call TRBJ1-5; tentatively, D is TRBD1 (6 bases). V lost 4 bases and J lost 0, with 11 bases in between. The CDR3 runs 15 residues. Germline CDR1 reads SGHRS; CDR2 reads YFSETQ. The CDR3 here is CASSAGQNSNQPQHF. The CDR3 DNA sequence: TGCGCCAGCAGCGCAGGACAGAATAGCAATCAGCCCCAGCATTTT.

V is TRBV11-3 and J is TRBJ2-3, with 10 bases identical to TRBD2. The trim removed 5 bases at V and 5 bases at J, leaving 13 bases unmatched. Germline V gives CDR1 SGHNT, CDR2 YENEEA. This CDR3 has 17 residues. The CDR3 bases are TGTGCCAGCAGCCCACTACCAGCGGGGGGGCCGGGAGATACGCAGTATTTT. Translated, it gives CASSPLPAGGPGDTQYF.

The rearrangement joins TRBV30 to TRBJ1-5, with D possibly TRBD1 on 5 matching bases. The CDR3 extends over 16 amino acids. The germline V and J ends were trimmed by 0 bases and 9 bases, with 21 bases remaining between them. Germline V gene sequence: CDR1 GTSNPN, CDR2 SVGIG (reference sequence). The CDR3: CAWSVTPLSRGGPQHF. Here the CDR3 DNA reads TGTGCCTGGAGTGTAACCCCCCTTTCCCGCGGGGGGCCCCAGCATTTT. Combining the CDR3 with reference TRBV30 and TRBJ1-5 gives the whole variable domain SQTIHQWPATLVQPVGSPLSLECTVEGTSNPNLYWYRQAAGRGLQLLFYSVGIGQISSEVPQNLSASRPQDRQFILSSKKLLLSDSGFYLCAWSVTPLSRGGPQHFGDGTRLSIL.

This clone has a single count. For the CDR3, the DNA is TGTGCCAGTAGTCCGACCGGGACTAGGGACGATGAGCAGTTCTTC. This codes for CASSPTGTRDDEQFF. J is TRBJ2-1 and V is TRBV19, with 8 bases that match TRBD2. Germline CDR1 and CDR2: LNHDA and SQIVND (reference sequence). The CDR3 has 15 residues. The J segment lost 8 bases and the V segment lost 5 bases, leaving 11 bases of the junction unmatched.

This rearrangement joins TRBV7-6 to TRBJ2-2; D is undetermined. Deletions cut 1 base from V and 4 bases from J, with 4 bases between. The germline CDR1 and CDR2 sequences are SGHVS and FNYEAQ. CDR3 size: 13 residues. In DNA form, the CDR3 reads TGTGCCAGCAGCTTAGGGCCCACCGGGGAGCTGTTTTTT. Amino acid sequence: CASSLGPTGELFF. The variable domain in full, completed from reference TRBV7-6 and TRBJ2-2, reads GAGVSQSPRYKVTKRGQDVALRCDPISGHVSLYWYRQALGQGPEFLTYFNYEAQQDKSGLPNDRFSAERPEGSISTLTIQRTEQRDSAMYRCASSLGPTGELFFGEGSRLTVL.

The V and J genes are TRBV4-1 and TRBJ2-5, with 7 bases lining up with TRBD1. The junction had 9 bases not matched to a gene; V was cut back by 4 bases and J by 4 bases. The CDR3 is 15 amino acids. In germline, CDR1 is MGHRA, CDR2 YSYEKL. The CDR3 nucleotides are TGCGCCAGCAGCCCGGGGACAGCCCGGCGAGAGACCCAGTACTTC. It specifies CASSPGTARRETQYF.

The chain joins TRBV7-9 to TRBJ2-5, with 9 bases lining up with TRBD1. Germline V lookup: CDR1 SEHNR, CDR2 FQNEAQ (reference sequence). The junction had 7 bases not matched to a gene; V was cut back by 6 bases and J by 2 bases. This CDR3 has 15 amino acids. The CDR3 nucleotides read TGTGCCAGCAGTCAGGGGGGACAGGGTCAAGAGACCCAGTACTTC. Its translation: CASSQGGQGQETQYF.

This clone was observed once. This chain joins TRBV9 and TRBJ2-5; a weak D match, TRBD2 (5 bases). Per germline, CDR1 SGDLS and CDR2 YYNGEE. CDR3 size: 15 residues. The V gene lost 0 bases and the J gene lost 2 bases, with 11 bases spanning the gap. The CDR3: CASSVGGGGQETQYF. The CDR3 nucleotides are TGTGCCAGCAGCGTAGGAGGAGGCGGGCAAGAGACCCAGTACTTC. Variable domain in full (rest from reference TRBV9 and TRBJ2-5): DSGVTQTPKHLITATGQRVTLRCSPRSGDLSVYWYQQSLDQGLQFLIQYYNGEERAKGNILERFSAQQFPDLHSELNLSSLELGDSALYFCASSVGGGGQETQYFGPGTRLLVL.